Below, 23 T cell receptor beta chains from the same sample are listed, as sequenced in a study of human T cells and chemical hapten exposure. Each CDR3 protein is one row after TCRdb ran MiXCR on the RACE reads. The sample lists about 120,000 distinct CDR3 sequences; 12% were seen once. Time point defined: patch test 1, 2 weeks after DPC sensitization. Treatment defined: therapeutic diphenylcyclopropenone sensitization with weekly scalp DPC. Sequencing used whole blood, obtained in connection with sensitization to the hapten diphenylcyclopropenone (DPC). The receptors originated from a woman in her forties or fifties with alopecia areata. Some clones in this sample may be carry-over from other donors' samples.

This clonotype was seen repeatedly, ten times or more. The CDR3 region is CASSPTHGRYTF. The CDR3 coding sequence is TGTGCCAGCAGCCCTACACACGGTCGCTACACCTTC. V gene TRBV6-6 combines with J gene TRBJ1-2, with unresolved D. This CDR3 spans 12 amino acids. CDR1 MNHNY and CDR2 SVGAGI come from the germline V gene (reference sequence). V lost 6 bases and J 9 bases, leaving 14 bases between the germline ends.

V gene TRBV5-1 combines with J gene TRBJ1-3; D is perhaps TRBD1 (6 bases). CDR3 size: 15 residues. V lost 5 bases to trimming and J lost 1 base, with 13 bases between them. CDR1 and CDR2 from the germline V gene are SGHRS and YFSETQ. CDR3 coding DNA: TGCGCCAGCAGACCGGTGACAGGATCTGGAAACACCATATATTTT. This codes for CASRPVTGSGNTIYF.

This chain connects TRBV28 to TRBJ2-3; D gene unclear. The V end lost 8 bases, the J end lost 2 bases, and 5 bases lay between the germline ends. The germline CDR1 and CDR2 sequences are MDHEN and SYDVKM. The CDR3 length is 11 residues. This CDR3 is CASQNTDTQYF. The CDR3 DNA reads TGTGCCAGCCAAAACACAGATACGCAGTATTTT.

This clonotype was detected many times. J is TRBJ2-4 and V is TRBV2; a possible D gene is TRBD1 (5 bases). Trimming removed 1 base from V and 0 bases from J, with 10 bases in between. This CDR3 is 16 amino acids long. CDR1 and CDR2 (germline): SNHLY, FYNNEI. The CDR3 coding sequence is TGTGCCAGCAGTGAAGGACAGCTTCTAGCCAAAAACATTCAGTACTTC. It codes for CASSEGQLLAKNIQYF.

In the case of this clonotype: The CDR3 carries no conserved terminal phenylalanine or tryptophan, so it likely arises from a read error. No DNA is shown, since the ends of the CDR3 on it are uncertain; the CDR3 is the one TCRdb lists. This rearrangement joins TRBV19 to TRBJ2-5; the table's D gene call, TRBD2, was not cross checked with the DNA. The CDR3 comprises 8 residues, both ends counted. Germline lookup yields CDR1 LNHDA and CDR2 SQIVND (reference sequence). The CDR3 sequence is CASSSSAL.

This clonotype was seen only a few times. Here the CDR3 DNA reads TGCAGTGCTACAATGCCGGGACTAGCGGGAGCCGAGCAGTACTTC. It yields the protein CSATMPGLAGAEQYF. V usage is TRBV20-1 and J usage is TRBJ2-7; TRBD2 matches at 14 bases. The V segment lost 4 bases and the J segment 6 bases; nucleotides outside the gene matches: 8. CDR1 is DFQATT and CDR2 is SNEGSKA in the germline V gene (reference sequence). There are 15 residues in the CDR3.

This clonotype was seen a single time. The chain uses TRBV4-1 and TRBJ1-4; no firm D call. Germline lookup yields CDR1 MGHRA and CDR2 YSYEKL. The CDR3 spans 13 residues. V was cut by 4 bases and J by 7 bases, with 10 bases left in between. CDR3 DNA: TGCGCCAGCAGCCTCCAAGGAGTTGAAAAACTGTTTTTT. This gives the protein CASSLQGVEKLFF.

In its sample, this clonotype was seen a few times. The chain joins TRBV3-1 to TRBJ1-1; D gene unclear. Germline CDR1 and CDR2: LGHDT and YNNKEL (reference sequence). This CDR3 has 11 residues. V gave up 5 bases and J gave up 7 bases, with 8 bases separating them. The CDR3 is CASSTRREAFF. The CDR3 DNA sequence: TGTGCCAGCAGCACCCGACGTGAAGCTTTCTTT.

This clonotype was seen a single time. The chain employs TRBV11-2 and TRBJ2-3; either TRBD1 or TRBD2 may supply D (6 bases each). The CDR3 extends over 13 amino acids. In germline, CDR1 is SGHAT, CDR2 FQNNGV. Between the trimmed V and J ends, which lost 3 bases and 8 bases, there was a span of 12 bases. The DNA of the CDR3 is TGTGCCAGCAGCTTTTCGGGGGCAGGTACGCAGTATTTT. This translates into CASSFSGAGTQYF.

This clonotype showed up just a few times. J is TRBJ2-3 and V is TRBV4-3, with 10 bases matching TRBD2. Per germline, CDR1 LGHNA and CDR2 YSLEER. The CDR3 spans 19 residues. V was clipped by 2 bases and J by 1 base; unmatched bases: 12. CDR3 coding DNA: TGCGCCAGCAGCCAACACCCCCGGCCCGGGACTAGCGGCACAGATACGCAGTATTTT. Its protein product is CASSQHPRPGTSGTDTQYF.

This clonotype was counted ten times or more. This chain links TRBV15 with TRBJ2-5, with 8 bases fitting TRBD2. The CDR3 runs 15 residues. J gave up 3 bases and V 3 bases, and 6 bases lay outside the gene matches. Germline V gene lookup returns CDR1 LNHNV and CDR2 YYDKDF (reference sequence). This chain's CDR3 is CATSSRVAGKETQYF. In nucleotides, the CDR3 is TGTGCCACCAGCAGTCGCGTAGCGGGAAAAGAGACCCAGTACTTC.

The genes are TRBV6-2 or TRBV6-3 and TRBJ1-5, with 8 bases matching TRBD1. With 4 bases clipped from V and 6 bases from J, the junction kept 8 bases outside the gene matches. Germline assignment: CDR1 MNHEY and CDR2 SVGEGT. The CDR3 runs to 15 residues. CDR3 sequence reads: CASSSPGGAGQPQHF. The CDR3 DNA is TGTGCCAGCAGTTCACCAGGGGGCGCGGGTCAGCCCCAGCATTTT.

This clonotype was detected a few times. This sequence joins TRBV7-9 and TRBJ1-1, with TRBD1 matching 7 bases. V shed 5 bases and J 3 bases; nucleotides not matched to a gene: 6. CDR3 length: 14 amino acids. Looked up from germline, CDR1 is SEHNR and CDR2 is FQNEAQ (reference sequence). CDR3 sequence: CASSRRDRDTEAFF. Here the CDR3 DNA reads TGTGCCAGCAGCCGGCGAGACAGGGACACTGAAGCTTTCTTT.

J is TRBJ1-5 and V is TRBV28; D gene ambiguous. Looked up from germline, CDR1 is MDHEN and CDR2 is SYDVKM. V shed 2 bases and J shed 4 bases, with 6 bases lying between them. The CDR3 has 13 residues. CDR3 region: CASSLIENQPQHF. The CDR3 nucleotides are TGTGCCAGCAGTTTAATCGAAAATCAGCCCCAGCATTTT. The variable domain in full, with the rest retrieved from reference TRBV28 and TRBJ1-5, is DVKVTQSSRYLVKRTGEKVFLECVQDMDHENMFWYRQDPGLGLRLIYFSYDVKMKEKGDIPEGYSVSREKKERFSLILESASTNQTSMYLCASSLIENQPQHFGDGTRLSIL.

This clonotype has ten or more counts. The rearrangement links TRBV6-2 or TRBV6-3 to TRBJ2-7; D perhaps matches TRBD1 (7 bases). The germline V gene encodes CDR1 MNHEY and CDR2 SVGEGT. CDR3 length: 14 residues. V lost 6 bases and J 1 base, leaving 13 bases between the germline ends. The CDR3 sequence is CASSHRGGSYEQYF. The CDR3 bases are TGTGCCAGCAGCCACAGGGGAGGATCCTACGAGCAGTACTTC.

This clonotype was observed a few times. The chain has TRBV2 and TRBJ2-6; possibly TRBD2 for D (6 bases). This CDR3 region has 15 residues. Germline CDR1 reads SNHLY; CDR2 reads FYNNEI. V shed 4 bases and J shed 4 bases, with 11 bases lying between them. The CDR3 DNA reads TGTGCCAGCAGTGTATCGGGGGTCGGGGCCAACGTCCTGACTTTC. As protein: CASSVSGVGANVLTF.

Only a few counts were recorded for this clonotype. The rearrangement uses TRBV11-3 and TRBJ2-3; D remains unclear. The germline V gene has CDR1 SGHNT and CDR2 YENEEA. The CDR3 sequence is 12 residues long. The V and J ends lost 5 bases and 6 bases respectively, with 9 bases between them. CDR3 loop: CASSLDMDTQYF. In DNA, the CDR3 is TGTGCCAGCAGCCTCGACATGGATACGCAGTATTTT.

This clonotype was detected a few times. The chain has TRBV11-1 and TRBJ2-7; D is perhaps TRBD2 (6 bases). The V end lost 2 bases, the J end lost 1 base, and 9 bases lay between the germline ends. CDR1 and CDR2 from the germline V gene are SGHAT and FQDESV (reference sequence). The CDR3 covers 14 residues. In DNA form, the CDR3 reads TGTGCCAGCAGCTTAAAAGGGACTTCCTACGAGCAGTACTTC. Protein: CASSLKGTSYEQYF.

The chain recombines TRBV2 with TRBJ1-4; D call uncertain. The CDR3 extends over 11 amino acids. Trimming took off 6 bases at V and 8 bases at J, with 7 bases between the two ends. Germline V gene data show CDR1 as SNHLY and CDR2 as FYNNEI. The CDR3 is CASREDEKLFF. CDR3 nucleotide sequence: TGTGCCAGCAGGGAGGACGAAAAACTGTTTTTT.

A few counts support this clonotype. The chain has TRBV28 and TRBJ1-5; D unclear. V was shortened by 5 bases and J by 0 bases, with 5 bases between the two germline ends. The CDR3 has 13 residues. The germline gives CDR1 MDHEN, CDR2 SYDVKM. The CDR3 bases are TGTGCCAGCAGTGACACTAGCAATCAGCCCCAGCATTTT. This gives the protein CASSDTSNQPQHF. The full variable domain, with the rest looked up from reference TRBV28 and TRBJ1-5, is DVKVTQSSRYLVKRTGEKVFLECVQDMDHENMFWYRQDPGLGLRLIYFSYDVKMKEKGDIPEGYSVSREKKERFSLILESASTNQTSMYLCASSDTSNQPQHFGDGTRLSIL.

This clonotype showed up many times. The V and J genes are TRBV4-3 and TRBJ2-3; tentatively, D is TRBD2 (5 bases). The CDR3 contains 16 residues. Germline V gene sequence: CDR1 LGHNA, CDR2 YSLEER. Between the trimmed V and J ends, which lost 1 base and 5 bases, there was a span of 16 bases. CDR3 DNA sequence: TGCGCCAGCAGCCAAGCCGGCGGGCTAGCAGGAGATACGCAGTATTTT. Translated: CASSQAGGLAGDTQYF.

This chain uses TRBV4-3 with TRBJ1-2, with TRBD1 identical over 8 bases. Trimming took 5 bases from V and 4 from J; bases not matched to a gene: 9. The germline CDR1 and CDR2 sequences are LGHNA and YSLEER. The CDR3 runs to 15 residues. The CDR3 reads CASSNQGALSYGYTF. CDR3 nucleotides: TGCGCCAGCAGCAATCAGGGGGCGCTTAGCTATGGCTACACCTTC.

The chain combines TRBV6-2 or TRBV6-3 with TRBJ1-2; TRBD1 aligns across 7 bases. Germline-derived CDR1 and CDR2 are MNHEY and SVGEGT. With 5 bases clipped from V and 8 bases from J, the junction kept 5 bases outside the gene matches. The CDR3 has 12 residues. The CDR3 loop reads CASSPNRGGYTF. CDR3 coding DNA: TGTGCCAGCAGTCCAAACAGGGGCGGCTACACCTTC.